The T cell receptor beta chain under discussion was sequenced for a study of beta chain features in type 1 diabetes. About the study: Healthy donors and patients had similar age, gender and cell yields.

Germline loops: CDR1 MNHNS, CDR2 SASEGT. Trimming removed 4 bases from V and 2 bases from J, with 12 bases in between. The CDR3 has 15 residues. Notes on the study in general: Among patients with Type 1 diabetes, TCRB CDR3s were moderately but significantly shorter in every one of the four CD4+ subsets.

For this clone: The antigen remains unidentified.

Without exception, sorted populations had purity beyond 95%. cDNA synthesis used the whole RNA isolate, giving expressed TCRB sequences. Reads from naive, central memory and regulatory T cell samples averaged about 3.9 million. The method was immunoSEQ multiplex PCR; TCRdb's version includes in-frame clones alone and lacks a portion of them. Of a few hundred thousand clones listed, over 11% are singletons. The sample was naive CD4+ T cells from blood. The clonotype originates from a man aged 25-40 years with type 1 diabetes. This sequence joins TRBV6-1 and TRBJ2-1; D is perhaps TRBD2 (6 bases). This CDR3 is CASSGQTRAYNEQFF. In DNA, the CDR3 is TGTGCCAGCAGTGGTCAGACTAGGGCCTACAATGAGCAGTTCTTC.